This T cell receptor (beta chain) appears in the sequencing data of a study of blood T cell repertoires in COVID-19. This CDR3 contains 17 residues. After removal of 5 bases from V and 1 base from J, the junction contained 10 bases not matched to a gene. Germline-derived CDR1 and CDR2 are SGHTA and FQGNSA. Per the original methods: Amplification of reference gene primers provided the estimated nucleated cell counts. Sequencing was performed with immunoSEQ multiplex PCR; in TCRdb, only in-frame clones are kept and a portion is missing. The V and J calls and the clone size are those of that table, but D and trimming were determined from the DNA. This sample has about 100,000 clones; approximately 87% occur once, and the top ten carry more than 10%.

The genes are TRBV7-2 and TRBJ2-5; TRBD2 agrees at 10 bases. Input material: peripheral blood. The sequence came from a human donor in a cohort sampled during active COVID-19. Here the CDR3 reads CASSRASGSPLQETQYF. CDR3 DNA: TGTGCCAGCAGCCGGGCTAGCGGGAGTCCACTCCAAGAGACCCAGTACTTC.